These T cell receptor beta chains were read from a single sample in a study of shared clonotypes between healthy human individuals. Libraries were prepared by immunoSEQ multiplex PCR; TCRdb keeps only in-frame clonotypes and omits some of them. This table holds 2.3 million or so clones, approximately 93% found once. Sequencing used naive CD4+ T cells from PBMCs. These receptors were collected from a man younger than 35 in good health. Some clones in this sample may be carry-over from other donors' samples. CDR3s include the opening cysteine and the closing phenylalanine or tryptophan. The D gene is left open where the match is weak.

v_gene: TRBV7-3
d_gene: TRBD2
j_gene: TRBJ2-2
CDR3aa: CASSLYPPGLAGGLPDGELFF

v_gene: TRBV29-1
d_gene: TRBD2
j_gene: TRBJ2-1
CDR3aa: CSVEDGSGSSYNEQFF

v_gene: TRBV4-3
d_gene: TRBD1
j_gene: TRBJ1-1
CDR3aa: CASSHTAGGFEAFF

v_gene: TRBV5-1
d_gene: -
j_gene: TRBJ1-3
CDR3aa: CASSLPGSGNTIYF

v_gene: TRBV28
d_gene: -
j_gene: TRBJ2-7
CDR3aa: CASSHLQGPLYEQYF

v_gene: TRBV30
d_gene: TRBD2
j_gene: TRBJ2-3
CDR3aa: CAWSLTSGRTQYF

v_gene: TRBV18
d_gene: -
j_gene: TRBJ2-5
CDR3aa: CASSPVSGEETQYF

v_gene: TRBV5-1
d_gene: TRBD2
j_gene: TRBJ2-1
CDR3aa: CASSGLAGGPNEQFF

v_gene: TRBV7-8
d_gene: -
j_gene: TRBJ2-6
CDR3aa: CASSLPRDKTFSGANVLTF

v_gene: TRBV6-1
d_gene: -
j_gene: TRBJ1-5
CDR3aa: CASSQGDGSNQPQHF

v_gene: TRBV7-2
d_gene: -
j_gene: TRBJ2-1
CDR3aa: CASSLVSLAYEQFF

v_gene: TRBV5-1
d_gene: TRBD2
j_gene: TRBJ2-7
CDR3aa: CASSLSQRGDEQYF

v_gene: TRBV7-2
d_gene: -
j_gene: TRBJ1-5
CDR3aa: CASSTTGGGNQPQHF

v_gene: TRBV7-9
d_gene: -
j_gene: TRBJ2-5
CDR3aa: CASSTAETQYF

v_gene: TRBV27
d_gene: -
j_gene: TRBJ2-1
CDR3aa: CASSFDRSSYNEQFF

v_gene: TRBV28
d_gene: -
j_gene: TRBJ2-1
CDR3aa: CASSLLRAEQFF

v_gene: TRBV6-1
d_gene: TRBD1
j_gene: TRBJ2-4
CDR3aa: CASSEKLGTGRYF

v_gene: TRBV7-2
d_gene: TRBD2
j_gene: TRBJ2-1
CDR3aa: CASSVLLPWGTSGRNEQFF

v_gene: TRBV6-6
d_gene: -
j_gene: TRBJ2-3
CDR3aa: CASSPSGSTDTQYF

v_gene: TRBV9
d_gene: TRBD2
j_gene: TRBJ2-7
CDR3aa: CASSPGVAGGTYEQYF

v_gene: TRBV6-1
d_gene: TRBD2
j_gene: TRBJ2-1
CDR3aa: CASSESFGGLYNEQFF

v_gene: TRBV5-1
d_gene: TRBD2
j_gene: TRBJ2-5
CDR3aa: CASSPGTSGRETQYF

v_gene: TRBV6-6
d_gene: -
j_gene: TRBJ1-1
CDR3aa: CASRLTGLNTEAFF

v_gene: TRBV14
d_gene: -
j_gene: TRBJ2-1
CDR3aa: CASSRFRDLGSNEQFF

v_gene: TRBV5-4
d_gene: -
j_gene: TRBJ2-1
CDR3aa: CASSPPGVPNNEQFF

v_gene: TRBV25-1
d_gene: -
j_gene: TRBJ1-4
CDR3aa: CATHAGSRGKLFF

v_gene: TRBV29-1
d_gene: TRBD2
j_gene: TRBJ2-6
CDR3aa: CSVGSFLGLAGSGANVLTF

v_gene: TRBV27
d_gene: TRBD2
j_gene: TRBJ2-4
CDR3aa: CASSPSRGGDGIQYF

v_gene: TRBV30
d_gene: TRBD2
j_gene: TRBJ2-2
CDR3aa: CAWRRLAGDGELFF

v_gene: TRBV15
d_gene: TRBD2
j_gene: TRBJ2-1
CDR3aa: CATSGREGSSYNEQFF

v_gene: TRBV10-3
d_gene: -
j_gene: TRBJ1-3
CDR3aa: CAISGSVSGDSGNTIYF

v_gene: TRBV5-1
d_gene: -
j_gene: TRBJ1-1
CDR3aa: CASSADTEAFF

v_gene: TRBV7-9
d_gene: TRBD1
j_gene: TRBJ2-7
CDR3aa: CASSLDRDFPYEQYF

v_gene: TRBV5-1
d_gene: TRBD1
j_gene: TRBJ1-1
CDR3aa: CASSDPGQGTEAFF

v_gene: TRBV5-4
d_gene: -
j_gene: TRBJ2-6
CDR3aa: CASSPRRSSPGANVLTF

v_gene: TRBV11-1
d_gene: TRBD1
j_gene: TRBJ2-2
CDR3aa: CASSLAGTGNFPGELFF

v_gene: TRBV4-2
d_gene: TRBD1
j_gene: TRBJ2-5
CDR3aa: CASSQGDREQETQYF

v_gene: TRBV14
d_gene: -
j_gene: TRBJ2-3
CDR3aa: CASSIPGYPADTQYF

v_gene: TRBV6-6
d_gene: -
j_gene: TRBJ1-2
CDR3aa: CASRRGTNYGYTF

v_gene: TRBV10-1
d_gene: TRBD2
j_gene: TRBJ2-3
CDR3aa: CASSESSPSGFTDTQYF

v_gene: TRBV9
d_gene: TRBD2
j_gene: TRBJ2-2
CDR3aa: CASSVETSGRTGELFF

v_gene: TRBV30
d_gene: -
j_gene: TRBJ2-5
CDR3aa: CAWGGRGGQETQYF

v_gene: TRBV30
d_gene: TRBD1
j_gene: TRBJ2-2
CDR3aa: CAWSEDRGLSGELFF

v_gene: TRBV5-1
d_gene: -
j_gene: TRBJ2-7
CDR3aa: CASSLDLQHSYEQYF

v_gene: TRBV15
d_gene: TRBD2
j_gene: TRBJ2-1
CDR3aa: CATSRSAGGVNEQFF

v_gene: TRBV20-1
d_gene: -
j_gene: TRBJ2-1
CDR3aa: CSATRALKQFF

v_gene: TRBV7-8
d_gene: TRBD1
j_gene: TRBJ1-2
CDR3aa: CASSSRTGGNYGYTF

v_gene: TRBV9
d_gene: -
j_gene: TRBJ2-3
CDR3aa: CASSGTDSTDTQYF

v_gene: TRBV7-3
d_gene: TRBD1
j_gene: TRBJ2-1
CDR3aa: CASSFTRDREEQFF